This passage covers 12 T cell receptor beta chains from one sample sequenced in a study of blood T cells in healthy people across ages. Primed by a sample-barcoded 5' primer and a J-beta primer mix, a second PCR proceeded for 7 to 11 cycles. One entry per CDR3 protein results from TCRdb running MiXCR on the 5' RACE reads. This sample carries some 850,000 distinct CDR3 sequences, approximately 24% of them seen once, and the ten largest clones take under 3%. These data are also associated with another study on T cells of mothers and their children.

Sequenced: blood. Receptors were obtained from a boy aged 5-17 years in good health.

V is TRBV4-1 and J is TRBJ1-6; 8 positions agree with TRBD1. Looked up from germline, CDR1 is MGHRA and CDR2 is YSYEKL. The CDR3 totals 19 residues. Losses at the gene ends were 0 bases for V and 6 bases for J; bases not matched to a gene: 13. The CDR3 nucleotides read TGCGCCAGCAGCCAAGACTGGTATCCGGACAGGGAATCTAATTCACCCCTCCACTTT. Its translation: CASSQDWYPDRESNSPLHF.

This clonotype has a handful of counts. The chain recombines TRBV5-1 with TRBJ2-5; 9 nucleotides line up with TRBD2. CDR1 and CDR2 (germline): SGHRS, YFSETQ. This CDR3 has 16 residues. Germline trimming cut 0 bases from V and 2 bases from J; bases unmatched to any gene: 5. Written as DNA, the CDR3 is TGCGCCAGCAGCTTGGGGGTAGCGGGGGTTCAAGAGACCCAGTACTTC. Amino acids: CASSLGVAGVQETQYF.

J is TRBJ2-1 and V is TRBV7-2; possibly TRBD2 for D (5 bases). Germline V gene sequence: CDR1 SGHTA, CDR2 FQGNSA. This CDR3 region has 16 residues. Deletions cut 1 base from V and 5 bases from J, with 15 bases between. CDR3: CASSLELGDRDNEQFF. In DNA form, the CDR3 reads TGTGCCAGCAGCTTAGAGCTCGGGGATCGGGACAATGAGCAGTTCTTC.

This clonotype was observed a handful of times. The V gene is TRBV5-5, the J gene TRBJ2-7; TRBD1 matches at 7 bases. This CDR3 contains 15 residues. The ends lost 4 bases at V and 2 bases at J; junction bases unmatched: 9. Germline values: CDR1 SGHKS, CDR2 YYEKEE (reference sequence). CDR3 nucleotides: TGTGCCAGCAGCCGTCGGACAGGCGACACCTACGAGCAGTACTTC. It codes for CASSRRTGDTYEQYF.

This clonotype has a handful of counts. The chain couples TRBV12-3 or TRBV12-4 to TRBJ2-5, with D unclear. The V end was cut by 6 bases, the J end by 2 bases, with 10 bases between. The CDR3 runs 13 residues. The CDR3 reads CASRPMGQETQYF. The CDR3 nucleotides are TGTGCCAGCAGACCGATGGGGCAAGAGACCCAGTACTTC.

The chain employs TRBV7-2 and TRBJ1-2; 10 bases line up with TRBD1. Germline V gives CDR1 SGHTA, CDR2 FQGNSA. This CDR3 region has 16 residues. V lost 2 bases to trimming and J lost 4 bases; unmatched junction nucleotides: 7. The CDR3 loop is CASSLPGQGLIYGYTF. Written as DNA, the CDR3 is TGTGCCAGCAGCTTACCGGGACAGGGGCTTATCTATGGCTACACCTTC.

The chain carries TRBV27 and TRBJ2-5; D is perhaps TRBD1 (6 bases). The CDR3 sequence is 16 residues long. The germline V gene encodes CDR1 MNHEY and CDR2 SMNVEV (reference sequence). V was trimmed by 6 bases and J by 1 base, leaving 18 bases between them. The CDR3 DNA follows: TGTGCCAGCAGCCACCTTTTCGGACAGACCCAAGAGACCCAGTACTTC. Amino acids: CASSHLFGQTQETQYF.

V is TRBV7-9 and J is TRBJ2-5; TRBD1 matches at 7 bases. The CDR3 spans 13 residues. V lost 5 bases and J lost 4; bases outside the gene matches: 4. Per the germline V gene, CDR1 is SEHNR and CDR2 is FQNEAQ (reference sequence). The CDR3, as DNA: TGTGCCAGCAGCAGGGGGCTGATAGAGACCCAGTACTTC. It is translated as CASSRGLIETQYF. Full variable domain (outside the CDR3, taken from reference TRBV7-9 and TRBJ2-5): DTGVSQNPRHKITKRGQNVTFRCDPISEHNRLYWYRQTLGQGPEFLTYFQNEAQLEKSRLLSDRFSAERPKGSFSTLEIQRTEQGDSAMYLCASSRGLIETQYFGPGTRLLVL.

There are a few counts of this clonotype. The V and J genes are TRBV11-2 and TRBJ2-3; 8 bases align to TRBD2. V was clipped by 2 bases and J by 4 bases; unmatched bases: 2. The CDR3 runs 14 residues. The germline V gene has CDR1 SGHAT and CDR2 FQNNGV. The CDR3 bases are TGTGCCAGCAGCTTAAGCGGGAGAGCAGATACGCAGTATTTT. Encoded protein: CASSLSGRADTQYF.

The rearrangement links TRBV7-3 to TRBJ2-7, with TRBD2 identical over 8 bases. The last part of the DNA fits TRBJ2-1 better; the J call may be wrong. Germline V gives CDR1 SGHTA, CDR2 FQGTGA. This CDR3 has 15 residues. This CDR3 is CASSKALADYNEQFF. In DNA, the CDR3 is TGTGCCAGCAGCAAAGCACTAGCGGATTACAATGAGCAGTTCTTC.

The sample holds a few counts of this clonotype. The rearrangement joins TRBV6-5 to TRBJ1-2; unclear D gene. The CDR3 runs 13 residues. Germline V lookup: CDR1 MNHEY, CDR2 SVGAGI. Trimming took off 7 bases at V and 3 bases at J, with 12 bases between the two ends. The CDR3: CASKVIGDYGYTF. CDR3 bases: TGTGCCAGCAAGGTTATAGGAGACTATGGCTACACCTTC.

This chain connects TRBV12-3 or TRBV12-4 to TRBJ2-5, with D perhaps matching TRBD1 (6 bases). With 6 bases removed from V and 3 bases from J, the gap between germline ends came to 14 bases. The CDR3 is 14 amino acids. The CDR3 region has the DNA TGTGCCAGCAGCTCTTGGACAGTTAAAGAGACCCAGTACTTC. Protein sequence: CASSSWTVKETQYF.